Included here is one T cell receptor (beta chain) sequence, with context. This clone's antigen is unknown. Base qualities are not at hand, and no much larger clone is one base apart. This record belongs to a study of shared clonotypes between healthy human individuals (dated by TCRdb to the early 2020s). With respect to the entire study: The cohort comprised a couple of women and three men aged 18 to 49 years. For each donor, CD4 naive and CD4 memory were each run on three plates, CD8 naive on two plates, and CD8 memory on one plate. Blood TCR repertoires of about five healthy adults were deeply sequenced to estimate repertoire size and the extent of clonotype sharing between individuals. Each donor's leukapheresis produced roughly between roughly 0.85 and 10 billion PBMCs. To increase sequencing depth and limit assay-specific biases, TCR repertoire library preparation and sequencing were carried out by different laboratories using diverse techniques.

The CDR3 spans 13 residues, from the cysteine through the phenylalanine. The CDR3 DNA has 39 bases and is translated from base 1. The germline ends are 8 bases apart after V is trimmed by 1 base and J by 7 bases. The germline V gene (reference sequence) specifies LNHDA as CDR1 and SQIVND as CDR2. Using the deep immunoSEQ assay, multiplex PCR amplified TCR CDR3 regions from genomic DNA. For each cell subset, the extracted genomic DNA was distributed evenly across all wells of several immunoSEQ 96-well plates, and each plate served as one replicate. For sorted subsets, 150 to 250 ng genomic DNA, equal to 25,000 to 35,000 T cell genomes, was loaded into each replicate PCR. The purified libraries were quantified using a Qubit 3.0 fluorometer, sized with a Bioanalyzer 2100, and then quantified again using the KAPA Library Quantification kit. A separate single-read 150-cycle Illumina NextSeq 550 flow cell was used to sequence each immunoSEQ 96-well plate. Processing in the source paper ran as follows. Because only junctional sequences without quality scores were contained in the immunoSEQ output, filtering matching that applied to full-length reads could not be performed. To assign V/J genes and CDR3, sequences were annotated using PyIR, a Python wrapper for IgBLAST v1.9, with IMGT germline references. Reads were filtered out if the reads had weak V/J assignments (E-value above 1e-6), no CDR3, stop codons, out-of-frame junctions, or ambiguous translated residues. V3J clonotypes were defined by identical inferred V gene, J gene, and CDR3 amino acid sequence. To compute the percentage overlap between repertoires, the number of shared unique clonotypes was divided by the size of the smaller repertoire. Three approaches were used to assess repertoire richness: RTK rarefaction, the Chao1 estimator, and Recon v2.1 estimates of unobserved clonotypes. For all TCRbeta clonotypes obtained by the gDNA method from a few donors, generation probabilities were computed with OLGA. TCRdb holds this immuneACCESS table with in-frame rearrangements only. Some clones are missing; in checked studies, unresolved V genes explain under half, and the rest has no known cause. V, J and clone size were drawn from that table, and D and trimming were deduced from the DNA. This sample lists about 2.1 million clones; over 85% were detected once. Approximately 1.6% of the sample is taken by the ten largest.

Overall study results and their limits: Across a handful of donors, approximately 5% of naive CD4, approximately 3.6% of naive CD8, 2.3% of memory CD4, and over 0.35% of memory CD8 clonotypes were shared. Compared with non-shared clonotypes, clonotypes shared by all four sorted-subset donors had higher generation probabilities. Sampling was limited to blood, and TCR repertoires in tissue likely differ from TCR repertoires in blood. Based on pairwise subsampling, the degree of clonotype sharing among donors was expected to be affected by sequencing depth. Estimated clonotype richness was generally larger for naive than for memory subsets. The genetic and exposure-history diversity represented was limited by the small number of donors. Incomplete sequencing was indicated by rarefaction of sorted-subset datasets, despite the large sequencing depth.

CD8 naive samples consisted of CD45RO-negative cells that were positively selected for CCR7, yielding a CD45RA+CCR7+ population without TemRA cells. Donors were healthy HIV-negative adults with no recently reported acute infections or vaccinations. All donors were Caucasian adults living in Nashville, Tennessee, USA. Blood was obtained by leukapheresis, after which PBMCs were separated by Ficoll-Histopaque density gradient centrifugation and cryopreserved in liquid nitrogen vapor phase. Analytical flow cytometry was used to check the purity and quantity of each magnetically sorted T cell population. From each sorted fraction, genomic DNA was isolated and quantified by UV absorbance on a Nanodrop 2000c.

Sequenced input: naive CD8+ T cells from PBMCs. The cell subset or site label of this sample denotes: CD45RA+CCR7+. The sequence was obtained from a man aged 18 to 35 in good health. Some clones in this sample may be carry-over from other donors' samples. The receptor chain draws on TRBV19 and TRBJ2-1; the D gene is not confidently resolved. The CDR3 here reads CASSIGPRNEQFF. The DNA is TGTGCCAGTAGTATAGGTCCAAGGAATGAGCAGTTCTTC.